The T cell receptor beta chain described here comes from a study of cytomegalovirus exposure and HLA in healthy donors. General study points: Some V segments, including TRBV6-2 and TRBV6-3, were excluded as indistinguishable.

This CDR3 spans 18 amino acids. The V end lost 1 base, the J end lost 0 bases, and 15 bases lay between the germline ends. Germline V gene sequence: CDR1 MGHRA, CDR2 YSYEKL. Turning to this clone: Its antigen is currently unknown.

Researchers ran the PCR with 60 Vbeta and 13 Jbeta primers. Only in-frame clones appear in the TCRdb table, and some are missing; sequencing was by immunoSEQ multiplex PCR. Of some 150,000 clones in the sample, about 80% were seen once. The V call is TRBV4-1, the J call TRBJ2-2; tentatively, D is TRBD1 (6 bases). The sequence came from a woman in her forties or fifties in good health and CMV-seronegative. The sample taken for sequencing was PBMCs. This CDR3 is CASSQALRQVANTGELFF. The CDR3 DNA reads as TGCGCCAGCAGCCAAGCACTCAGACAGGTCGCGAACACCGGGGAGCTGTTTTTT.